Reported below is one TCR beta chain. At one end, the junction sequence differs from germline, possibly due to a read error. In the study's own analysis: Counts of nucleated cells, estimated from reference gene primer amplification, were obtained. Libraries were prepared by immunoSEQ multiplex PCR; TCRdb keeps only in-frame clonotypes and omits some of them. D and trimming come from the DNA, and the V and J calls and clone size come from that table. The sample includes almost 35,000 clones, 60% to 80% of them seen just once. The data are from a study of blood T cell repertoires in COVID-19. Looking at the study overall: Both acute and convalescent COVID-19 samples were obtained from the United States, Italy and Spain. PBMCs, B-cell-depleted T cells, or T cells provided the cDNA or gDNA that made up the material.

This CDR3 has 13 amino acids. Germline loops: CDR1 SGHKS, CDR2 YYEKEE (reference sequence). V and J are TRBV5-5 and TRBJ1-4; D is ambiguous. The TCR was taken from an elderly man with acute or convalescent COVID-19. Sequenced sample: peripheral blood. Here the CDR3 DNA reads TGTGCCAGCAGCCCACTAACTGATGAAAAACTGTTTTTT. This codes for CASSPLTDEKLFF.